This T cell receptor (beta chain) was retrieved from a study of T cells after posttransplantation cyclophosphamide. Study findings and constraints: Recipient CMV seropositivity and CMV reactivation strongly tracked TRB clonality. Donor-recipient repertoire similarity was low at 1-2 months, rising over year one. Tissue-infiltrating T cells from skin or gut overlapped little with blood T cells.

The table lists this clone with many counts. Its specificity is unknown. Sequenced by immunoSEQ multiplex PCR; TCRdb stores in-frame clones only, minus some. The sample includes approximately 40,000 clones, none of them occurring once. Germline CDR1 SGHKS, CDR2 YYEKEE (reference sequence). Trimming took 0 bases from V and 0 from J, leaving 10 bases between them. CDR3 length: 16 residues. The sequenced sample consisted of PBMCs. The TCR comes from a man aged 35-49 years in good health, CMV-negative, and a related stem cell transplant donor. The V call is TRBV5-5, the J call TRBJ2-1; the D gene is possibly TRBD2 (5 bases). As DNA, the CDR3 is TGTGCCAGCAGCTTGGTTCGTGGGAGCTCCTACAATGAGCAGTTCTTC. Residues: CASSLVRGSSYNEQFF.